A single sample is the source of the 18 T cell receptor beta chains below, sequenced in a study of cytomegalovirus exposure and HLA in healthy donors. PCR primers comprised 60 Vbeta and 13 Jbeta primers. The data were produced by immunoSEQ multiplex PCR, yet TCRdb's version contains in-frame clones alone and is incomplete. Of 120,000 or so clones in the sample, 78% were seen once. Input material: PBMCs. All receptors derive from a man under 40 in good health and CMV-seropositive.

Written as DNA, the CDR3 is TGTGCCAGCAGCTTAGCCGGAGGACGCAACTATGGCTACACCTTC. As protein: CASSLAGGRNYGYTF. The chain employs TRBV7-2 and TRBJ1-2, with D unclear. CDR3 size: 15 residues. Germline values: CDR1 SGHTA, CDR2 FQGNSA. The V gene lost 0 bases and the J gene lost 2 bases, with 10 bases spanning the gap.

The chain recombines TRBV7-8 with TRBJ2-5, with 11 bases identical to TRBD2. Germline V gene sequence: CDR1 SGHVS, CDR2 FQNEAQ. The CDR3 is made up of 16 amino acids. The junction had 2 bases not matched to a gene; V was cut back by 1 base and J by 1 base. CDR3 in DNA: TGTGCCAGCAGCTTAGGTACTAGCGGGAGCCAAGAGACCCAGTACTTC. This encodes CASSLGTSGSQETQYF. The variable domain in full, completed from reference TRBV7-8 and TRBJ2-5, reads GAGVSQSPRYKVAKRGQDVALRCDPISGHVSLFWYQQALGQGPEFLTYFQNEAQLDKSGLPSDRFFAERPEGSVSTLKIQRTQQEDSAVYLCASSLGTSGSQETQYFGPGTRLLVL.

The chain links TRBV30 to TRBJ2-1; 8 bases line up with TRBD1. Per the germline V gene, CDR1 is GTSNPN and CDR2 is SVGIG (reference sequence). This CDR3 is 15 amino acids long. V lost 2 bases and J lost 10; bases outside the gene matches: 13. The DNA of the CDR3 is TGTGCCTGGAGTCCACTTCAGGGGGCAGGTCGCGAGCAGTTCTTC. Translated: CAWSPLQGAGREQFF.

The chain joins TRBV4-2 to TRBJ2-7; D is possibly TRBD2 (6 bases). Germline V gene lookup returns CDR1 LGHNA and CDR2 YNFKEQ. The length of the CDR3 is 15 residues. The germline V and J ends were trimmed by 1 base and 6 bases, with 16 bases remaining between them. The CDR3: CASSQVGWRGSEQYF. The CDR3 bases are TGTGCCAGCAGCCAAGTGGGTTGGAGGGGATCCGAGCAGTACTTC.

CDR3 sequence reads: CASSMFGQLSEAFF. The CDR3 DNA follows: TGTGCCAGTAGTATGTTTGGACAGCTGTCTGAAGCTTTCTTT. The V call is TRBV19, the J call TRBJ1-1; D is perhaps TRBD1 (6 bases). Per the germline V gene, CDR1 is LNHDA and CDR2 is SQIVND (reference sequence). V dropped 3 bases and J dropped 6 bases, with 14 bases sitting between them. The CDR3 is made up of 14 amino acids. The whole variable domain, filled in from reference TRBV19 and TRBJ1-1, reads DGGITQSPKYLFRKEGQNVTLSCEQNLNHDAMYWYRQDPGQGLRLIYYSQIVNDFQKGDIAEGYSVSREKKESFPLTVTSAQKNPTAFYLCASSMFGQLSEAFFGQGTRLTVV.

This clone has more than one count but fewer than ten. The DNA of the CDR3 is TGTGCCAGCCGGGACAGGGGGCAATACGAGCAGTACTTC. Translation: CASRDRGQYEQYF. This chain joins TRBV30 and TRBJ2-7; the match to TRBD1 covers 12 bases. The germline CDR1 and CDR2 sequences are GTSNPN and SVGIG (reference sequence). V gave up 8 bases and J gave up 4 bases; unmatched junction bases: 6. CDR3 length: 13 residues.

CDR3 protein: CASSRLAASGELFF. The CDR3 coding sequence is TGTGCCAGCAGCAGACTAGCTGCCTCCGGGGAGCTGTTTTTT. The V call is TRBV7-9, the J call TRBJ2-2, with 7 bases identical to TRBD2. This CDR3 comprises 14 residues. The J segment lost 6 bases and the V segment lost 5 bases, leaving 6 bases of the junction unmatched. Germline V gene lookup returns CDR1 SEHNR and CDR2 FQNEAQ (reference sequence).

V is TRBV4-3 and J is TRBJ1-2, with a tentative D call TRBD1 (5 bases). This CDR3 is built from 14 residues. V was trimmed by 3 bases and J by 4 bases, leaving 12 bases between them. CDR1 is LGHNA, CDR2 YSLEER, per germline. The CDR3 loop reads CASSQSVGPYGYTF. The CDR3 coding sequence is TGCGCCAGCAGCCAGAGCGTGGGGCCCTATGGCTACACCTTC.

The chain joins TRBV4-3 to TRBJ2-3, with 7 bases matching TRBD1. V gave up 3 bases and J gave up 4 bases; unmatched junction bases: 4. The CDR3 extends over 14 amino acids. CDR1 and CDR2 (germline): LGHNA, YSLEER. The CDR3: CASSQGTGADTQYF. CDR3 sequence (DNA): TGCGCCAGCAGCCAGGGAACAGGGGCAGATACGCAGTATTTT.

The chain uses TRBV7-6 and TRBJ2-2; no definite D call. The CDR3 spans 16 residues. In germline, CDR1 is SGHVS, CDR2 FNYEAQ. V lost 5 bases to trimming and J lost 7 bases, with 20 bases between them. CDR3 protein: CASSRLVAPTGGELFF. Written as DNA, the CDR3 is TGTGCCAGCAGCCGGTTAGTCGCGCCCACGGGCGGGGAGCTGTTTTTT.

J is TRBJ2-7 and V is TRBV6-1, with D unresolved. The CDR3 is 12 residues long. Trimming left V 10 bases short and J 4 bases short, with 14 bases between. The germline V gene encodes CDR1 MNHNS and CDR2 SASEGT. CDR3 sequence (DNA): TGTGCCATCTTAACAACCCAGTACGAGCAGTACTTC. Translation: CAILTTQYEQYF.

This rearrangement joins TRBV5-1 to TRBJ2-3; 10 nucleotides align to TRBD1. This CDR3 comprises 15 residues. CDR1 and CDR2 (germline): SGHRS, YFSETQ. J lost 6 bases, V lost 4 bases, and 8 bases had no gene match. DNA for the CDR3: TGCGCCAGCAGCCCAGGACAGGGGGGTTTTGATACGCAGTATTTT. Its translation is CASSPGQGGFDTQYF.

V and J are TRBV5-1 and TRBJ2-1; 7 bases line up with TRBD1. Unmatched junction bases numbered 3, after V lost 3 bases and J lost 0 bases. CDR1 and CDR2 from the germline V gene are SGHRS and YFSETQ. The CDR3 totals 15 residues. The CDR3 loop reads CASSSAGGSYNEQFF. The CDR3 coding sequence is TGCGCCAGCAGCTCAGCAGGGGGCTCCTACAATGAGCAGTTCTTC.

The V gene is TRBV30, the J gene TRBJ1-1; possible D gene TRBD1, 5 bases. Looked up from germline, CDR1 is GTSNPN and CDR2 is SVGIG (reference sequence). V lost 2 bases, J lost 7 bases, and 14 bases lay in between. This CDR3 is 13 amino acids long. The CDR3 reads CAWSQDIGHEAFF. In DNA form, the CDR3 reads TGTGCCTGGAGTCAGGACATTGGACATGAAGCTTTCTTT.

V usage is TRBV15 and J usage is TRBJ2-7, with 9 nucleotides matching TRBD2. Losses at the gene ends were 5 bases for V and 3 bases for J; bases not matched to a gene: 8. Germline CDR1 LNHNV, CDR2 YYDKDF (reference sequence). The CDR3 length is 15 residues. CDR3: CATSAEEREVYEQYF. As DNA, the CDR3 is TGTGCCACCAGCGCAGAGGAGCGGGAGGTCTACGAGCAGTACTTC.

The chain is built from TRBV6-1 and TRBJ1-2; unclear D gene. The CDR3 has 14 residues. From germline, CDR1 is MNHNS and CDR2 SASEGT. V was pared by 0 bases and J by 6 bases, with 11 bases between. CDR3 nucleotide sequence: TGTGCCAGCAGTGAAGCGGGAGGGATTGATGGCTACACCTTC. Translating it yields CASSEAGGIDGYTF.

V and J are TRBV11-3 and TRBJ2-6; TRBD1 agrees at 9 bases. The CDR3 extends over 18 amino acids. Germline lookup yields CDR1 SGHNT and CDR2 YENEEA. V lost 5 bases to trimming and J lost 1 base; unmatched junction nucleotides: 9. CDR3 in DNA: TGTGCCAGCAGCCCAGGGGGACAGGGCATGTCTGGGGCCAACGTCCTGACTTTC. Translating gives CASSPGGQGMSGANVLTF.

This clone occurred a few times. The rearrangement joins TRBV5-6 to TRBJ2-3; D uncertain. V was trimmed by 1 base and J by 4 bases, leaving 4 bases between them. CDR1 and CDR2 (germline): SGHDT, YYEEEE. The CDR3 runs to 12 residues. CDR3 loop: CASSLPADTQYF. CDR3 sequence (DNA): TGTGCCAGCAGCTTGCCGGCAGATACGCAGTATTTT. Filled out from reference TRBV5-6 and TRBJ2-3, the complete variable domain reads DAGVTQSPTHLIKTRGQQVTLRCSPKSGHDTVSWYQQALGQGPQFIFQYYEEEERQRGNFPDRFSGHQFPNYSSELNVNALLLGDSALYLCASSLPADTQYFGPGTRLTVL.